Each of the 8 T cell receptor beta chains below was sequenced from the same sample in a study of a mutant IDH1 vaccine in newly diagnosed glioma. Produced via immunoSEQ multiplex PCR; TCRdb's table is partial and in-frame only. The table shows about 34,000 clones, with about three quarters occurring only once. The sample's time point: baseline, week 1 (first vaccination visit). This sample's treatment: pre-vaccination baseline after standard-of-care therapy. The specimen was peripheral blood mononuclear cells (PBMCs), collected from a glioma patient treated with radiotherapy, temozolomide or both. The receptors come from a middle-aged man with glioma. Some clones in this sample may be carry-over from other donors' samples.

The rearrangement joins TRBV2 to TRBJ2-7; TRBD1 matches at 8 bases. Germline CDR1 and CDR2: SNHLY and FYNNEI. The CDR3 extends over 15 amino acids. After removal of 1 base from V and 0 bases from J, the junction contained 2 bases not matched to a gene. In DNA form, the CDR3 reads TGTGCCAGCAGTGAAGACAGGGGGGTCTCCTACGAGCAGTACTTC. The encoded protein is CASSEDRGVSYEQYF. The entire variable domain, with the rest obtained from reference TRBV2 and TRBJ2-7, is as follows: EPEVTQTPSHQVTQMGQEVILRCVPISNHLYFYWYRQILGQKVEFLVSFYNNEISEKSEIFDDQFSVERPDGSNFTLKIRSTKLEDSAMYFCASSEDRGVSYEQYFGPGTRLTVT.

This chain connects TRBV19 to TRBJ1-6; D is unclear. Trimming left V 7 bases short and J 0 bases short, with 7 bases between. This CDR3 contains 14 residues. Germline CDR1 is LNHDA and CDR2 is SQIVND (reference sequence). Written as DNA, the CDR3 is TGTGCCAGTACCCGGAGCTCCTATAATTCACCCCTCCACTTT. It specifies CASTRSSYNSPLHF.

V usage is TRBV28 and J usage is TRBJ2-7, with 7 nucleotides matching TRBD1. Germline CDR1 MDHEN, CDR2 SYDVKM. V was clipped by 7 bases and J by 1 base; unmatched bases: 13. The CDR3 loop spans 16 amino acids. As DNA, the CDR3 is TGTGCCAGCATCCCCCGGGACAGCCATTCTTCCTACGAGCAGTACTTC. It specifies CASIPRDSHSSYEQYF.

The chain is built from TRBV7-8 and TRBJ1-1; the D is unclear. The length of the CDR3 is 13 residues. V was shortened by 3 bases and J by 3 bases, with 8 bases between the two germline ends. Germline loops: CDR1 SGHVS, CDR2 FQNEAQ. DNA of the CDR3: TGTGCCAGCAGCTTGAGGGAGGACACTGAAGCTTTCTTT. Encoded protein: CASSLREDTEAFF.

The table lists this clone with a few counts. The chain employs TRBV10-3 and TRBJ1-2; weak D call: TRBD1 (5 bases). The germline V and J ends were trimmed by 3 bases and 4 bases, with 12 bases remaining between them. This CDR3 comprises 14 residues. The V gene's germline CDR1 is ENHRY and CDR2 SYGVKD. CDR3 sequence reads: CAISDTGSGYGYTF. CDR3 nucleotide sequence: TGTGCCATCAGTGACACAGGAAGTGGCTATGGCTACACCTTC.

This clone turned up a few times. The V gene is TRBV5-6, the J gene TRBJ2-7, with D unresolved. This CDR3 is built from 14 residues. V was pared by 0 bases and J by 4 bases, with 11 bases between. Germline-derived CDR1 and CDR2 are SGHDT and YYEEEE. This chain's CDR3 is CASSLVGMWYEQYF. The CDR3 nucleotides are TGTGCCAGCAGCTTGGTGGGGATGTGGTACGAGCAGTACTTC. Based on the CDR3 plus reference TRBV5-6 and TRBJ2-7, the full variable domain is DAGVTQSPTHLIKTRGQQVTLRCSPKSGHDTVSWYQQALGQGPQFIFQYYEEEERQRGNFPDRFSGHQFPNYSSELNVNALLLGDSALYLCASSLVGMWYEQYFGPGTRLTVT.

The gene calls are TRBV4-1 and TRBJ2-3; D not resolved. Germline V CDR1 and CDR2: MGHRA, YSYEKL. V lost 1 base and J lost 2, with 7 bases in between. CDR3 length: 14 residues. This CDR3 reads CASSQVRITDTQYF. CDR3 DNA sequence: TGCGCCAGCAGCCAAGTGAGAATCACAGATACGCAGTATTTT.

This chain links TRBV19 with TRBJ2-5, with no clear D. From germline, CDR1 is LNHDA and CDR2 SQIVND (reference sequence). Trimming pared 2 bases from V and 5 bases from J, leaving 3 bases between. The CDR3 is 11 residues long. CDR3 protein: CASSIRETQYF. The CDR3 bases are TGTGCCAGTAGTATAAGGGAGACCCAGTACTTC.